This entry lists 10 T cell receptor beta chains sequenced from one sample in a study of T cell responses to AZD1222 COVID-19 vaccine. The repertoire was sequenced with immunoSEQ multiplex PCR; TCRdb's copy has only in-frame clones and lacks some. Among 100,000 to 150,000 clones listed, 80% to 90% were seen once. Sequenced material: peripheral blood, taken on day 0 of AZD1222 vaccination. These receptors originate from an adult in good health.

This clone was observed a single time. The V call is TRBV7-8, the J call TRBJ2-7; 8 bases agree with TRBD1. Germline CDR1 and CDR2: SGHVS and FQNEAQ. The CDR3 length is 16 residues. V shed 2 bases and J 3 bases; nucleotides not matched to a gene: 9. CDR3 DNA sequence: TGTGCCAGCAGCTTAAGAATGGGACAGGTAGGCTACGAGCAGTACTTC. Its translation: CASSLRMGQVGYEQYF.

The rearrangement links TRBV28 to TRBJ2-7; no firm D call. The germline V and J ends were trimmed by 6 bases and 1 base, with 13 bases remaining between them. The CDR3 consists of 14 residues. CDR1 MDHEN and CDR2 SYDVKM come from the germline V gene. CDR3 nucleotide sequence: TGTGCCAGCAGATCGAGAACTGGATCCTACGAGCAGTACTTC. Its translation is CASRSRTGSYEQYF.

The V and J genes are TRBV5-1 and TRBJ2-6, with D uncertain. V was clipped by 4 bases and J by 0 bases, with 2 bases between them. Germline V gene sequence: CDR1 SGHRS, CDR2 YFSETQ. This CDR3 comprises 13 residues. The CDR3 DNA follows: TGCGCCAGCAGCGGCTCTGGGGCCAACGTCCTGACTTTC. It yields the protein CASSGSGANVLTF. The full variable domain, in which reference TRBV5-1 and TRBJ2-6 provide the parts outside the CDR3, is KAGVTQTPRYLIKTRGQQVTLSCSPISGHRSVSWYQQTPGQGLQFLFEYFSETQRNKGNFPGRFSGRQFSNSRSEMNVSTLELGDSALYLCASSGSGANVLTFGAGSRLTVL.

This chain links TRBV12-5 with TRBJ1-2; D call uncertain. Per the germline V gene, CDR1 is LGHNT and CDR2 is FRNRAP. The CDR3 spans 13 residues. Trimming took 6 bases from V and 7 from J, leaving 15 bases between them. The CDR3 DNA reads TGTGCTAGTGGGGACGGTCCCTGGGGTGGCTACACCTTC. It encodes CASGDGPWGGYTF. Full variable domain (missing parts from reference TRBV12-5 and TRBJ1-2): DARVTQTPRHKVTEMGQEVTMRCQPILGHNTVFWYRQTMMQGLELLAYFRNRAPLDDSGMPKDRFSAEMPDATLATLKIQPSEPRDSAVYFCASGDGPWGGYTFGSGTRLTVV.

The chain uses TRBV2 and TRBJ1-5, with D unresolved. The CDR3 covers 14 residues. Germline CDR1 SNHLY, CDR2 FYNNEI. Trimming removed 2 bases at V and 1 base at J, with 6 bases between. DNA for the CDR3: TGTGCCAGCAGTGAAAGCGCCAGCAATCAGCCCCAGCATTTT. It yields the protein CASSESASNQPQHF.

The V call is TRBV29-1, the J call TRBJ2-1; 8 positions match TRBD1. J was trimmed by 7 bases and V by 7 bases; bases with no gene match: 6. Germline values: CDR1 SQVTM, CDR2 ANQGSEA. CDR3 length: 12 residues. Here the CDR3 reads CSAGQGANEQFF. The CDR3 DNA sequence: TGCAGCGCCGGGCAGGGGGCGAATGAGCAGTTCTTC.

The V and J genes are TRBV30 and TRBJ1-2, with a weak D call TRBD1 (5 bases). The V gene lost 5 bases and the J gene lost 9 bases, with 16 bases spanning the gap. Germline assignment: CDR1 GTSNPN and CDR2 SVGIG (reference sequence). This CDR3 is built from 12 residues. The CDR3 sequence is CAWSRDGHSYTF. DNA for the CDR3: TGTGCCTGGTCAAGGGACGGCCACAGCTACACCTTC.

CDR3 protein: CASNEGSSGNTIYF. The CDR3 coding sequence is TGCGCCAGCAACGAGGGGAGCTCTGGAAACACCATATATTTT. The chain couples TRBV5-1 to TRBJ1-3; a possible D gene is TRBD1 (5 bases). Germline V gene sequence: CDR1 SGHRS, CDR2 YFSETQ. V lost 6 bases, J lost 0 bases, and 10 bases lay in between. The CDR3 covers 14 residues.

The chain couples TRBV28 to TRBJ2-5; 8 bases align to TRBD2. CDR1 is MDHEN, CDR2 SYDVKM, per germline. This CDR3 comprises 13 residues. The junction had 6 bases not matched to a gene; V was cut back by 7 bases and J by 5 bases. CDR3 amino acids: CASTLAGRETQYF. The CDR3 DNA follows: TGTGCCAGCACCTTAGCGGGAAGGGAGACCCAGTACTTC. Drawing the rest from reference TRBV28 and TRBJ2-5, the complete variable domain is DVKVTQSSRYLVKRTGEKVFLECVQDMDHENMFWYRQDPGLGLRLIYFSYDVKMKEKGDIPEGYSVSREKKERFSLILESASTNQTSMYLCASTLAGRETQYFGPGTRLLVL.

The chain links TRBV27 to TRBJ2-1; D is perhaps TRBD2 (5 bases). Trimming took 5 bases from V and 0 from J, leaving 11 bases between them. Germline V CDR1 and CDR2: MNHEY, SMNVEV (reference sequence). The CDR3 sequence is 15 residues long. The CDR3, as DNA: TGTGCCAGCAGTCGGGAACCGAGCTCCTACAATGAGCAGTTCTTC. It specifies CASSREPSSYNEQFF.